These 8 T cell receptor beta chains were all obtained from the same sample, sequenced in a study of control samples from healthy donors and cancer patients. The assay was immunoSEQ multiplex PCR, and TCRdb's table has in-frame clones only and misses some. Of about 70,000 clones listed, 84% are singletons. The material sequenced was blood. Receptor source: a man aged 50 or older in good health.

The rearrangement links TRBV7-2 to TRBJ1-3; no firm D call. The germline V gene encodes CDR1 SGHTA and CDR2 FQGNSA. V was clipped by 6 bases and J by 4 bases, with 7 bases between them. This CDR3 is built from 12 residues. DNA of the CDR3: TGTGCCAGCAGTTTAAGAGGAAACACCATATATTTT. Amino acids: CASSLRGNTIYF.

The CDR3 DNA reads TGCGCCAGCAGCTCAGGGACTAGCGGACGATACACCGGGGAGCTGTTTTTT. It translates to CASSSGTSGRYTGELFF. This chain joins TRBV5-1 and TRBJ2-2, with 11 bases fitting TRBD2. Trimming took 3 bases from V and 3 from J; bases not matched to a gene: 7. The length of the CDR3 is 17 residues. Germline CDR1 and CDR2: SGHRS and YFSETQ.

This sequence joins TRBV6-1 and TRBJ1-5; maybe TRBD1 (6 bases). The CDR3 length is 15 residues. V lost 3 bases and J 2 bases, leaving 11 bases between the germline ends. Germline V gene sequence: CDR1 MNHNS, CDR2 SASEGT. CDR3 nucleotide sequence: TGTGCCAGCAGTGAGGCGGCAGGGGGCAATCAGCCCCAGCATTTT. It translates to CASSEAAGGNQPQHF.

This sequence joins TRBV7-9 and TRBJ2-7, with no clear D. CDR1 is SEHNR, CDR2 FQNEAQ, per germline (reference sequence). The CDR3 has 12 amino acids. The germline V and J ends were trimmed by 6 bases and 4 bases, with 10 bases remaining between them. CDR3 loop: CASSWDVYEQYF. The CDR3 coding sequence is TGTGCCAGCAGTTGGGATGTTTACGAGCAGTACTTC. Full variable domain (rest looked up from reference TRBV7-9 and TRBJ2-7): DTGVSQNPRHKITKRGQNVTFRCDPISEHNRLYWYRQTLGQGPEFLTYFQNEAQLEKSRLLSDRFSAERPKGSFSTLEIQRTEQGDSAMYLCASSWDVYEQYFGPGTRLTVT.

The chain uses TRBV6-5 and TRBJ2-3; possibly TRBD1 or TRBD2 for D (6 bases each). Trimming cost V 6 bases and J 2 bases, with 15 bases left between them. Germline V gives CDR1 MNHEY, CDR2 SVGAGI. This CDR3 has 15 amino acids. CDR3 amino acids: CASSRVGGITDTQYF. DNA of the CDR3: TGTGCCAGCAGCAGGGTAGGGGGGATCACAGATACGCAGTATTTT.

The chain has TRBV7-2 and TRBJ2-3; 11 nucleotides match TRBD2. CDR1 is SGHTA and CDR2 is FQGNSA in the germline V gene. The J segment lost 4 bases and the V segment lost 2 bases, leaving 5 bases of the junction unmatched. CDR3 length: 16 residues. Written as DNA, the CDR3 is TGTGCCAGCAGCTTAATAGCTAGCGGGGGGCCAGATACGCAGTATTTT. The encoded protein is CASSLIASGGPDTQYF.

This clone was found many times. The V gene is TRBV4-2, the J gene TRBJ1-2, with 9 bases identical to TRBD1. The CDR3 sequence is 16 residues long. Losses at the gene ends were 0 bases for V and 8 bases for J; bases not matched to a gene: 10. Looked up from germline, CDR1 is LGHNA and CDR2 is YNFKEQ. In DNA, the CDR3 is TGTGCCAGCAGCCAAGACGGGTACAGGGGGCAGGGAGGCTACACCTTC. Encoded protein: CASSQDGYRGQGGYTF.

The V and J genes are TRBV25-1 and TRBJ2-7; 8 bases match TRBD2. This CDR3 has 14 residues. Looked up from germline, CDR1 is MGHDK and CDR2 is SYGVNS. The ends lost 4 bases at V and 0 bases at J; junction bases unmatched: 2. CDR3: CASSVTSGSYEQYF. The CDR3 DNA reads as TGTGCCAGCAGTGTAACTAGCGGCTCCTACGAGCAGTACTTC.